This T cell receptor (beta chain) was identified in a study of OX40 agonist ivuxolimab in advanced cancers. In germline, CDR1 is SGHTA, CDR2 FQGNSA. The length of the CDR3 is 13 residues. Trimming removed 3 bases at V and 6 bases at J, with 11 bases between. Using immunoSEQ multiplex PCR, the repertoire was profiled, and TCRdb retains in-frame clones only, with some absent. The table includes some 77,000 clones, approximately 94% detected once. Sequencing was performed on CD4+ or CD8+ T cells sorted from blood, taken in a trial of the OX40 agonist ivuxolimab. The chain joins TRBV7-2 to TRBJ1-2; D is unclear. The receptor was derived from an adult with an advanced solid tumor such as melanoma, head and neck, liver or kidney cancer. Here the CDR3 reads CASSFRNGDGYTF. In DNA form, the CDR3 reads TGTGCCAGCAGCTTTCGGAACGGAGATGGCTACACCTTC.